A single TCR beta chain is shown here with its context. The data were taken from a study of blood T cell repertoires in COVID-19. The wider study: Samples of COVID-19 (acute and convalescent) were obtained from the United States, Italy and Spain.

Source study methods: Reference gene primer amplification gave estimated nucleated cell counts. The data were produced by immunoSEQ multiplex PCR, yet TCRdb's version contains in-frame clones alone and is incomplete. The D gene and trimming were derived from the DNA, and the V and J assignments and clone size from that table. The sample records approximately 300,000 clones, 70% to 90% being singletons. This CDR3 contains 13 residues. Germline CDR1 reads MNHEY; CDR2 reads SVGAGI. The trim removed 5 bases at V and 6 bases at J, leaving 6 bases unmatched. Sequenced: peripheral blood. This sequence was found in a woman aged 45 to 65 with active or convalescent COVID-19. The chain joins TRBV6-5 to TRBJ1-1; 7 bases are a match to TRBD1. CDR3: CASSIIRGAEAFF. The CDR3 nucleotides are TGTGCCAGCAGTATCATCAGGGGGGCTGAAGCTTTCTTT.